The present T cell receptor (beta chain) was sequenced within a study of OX40 agonist ivuxolimab in advanced cancers. CDR3 length: 17 amino acids. Profiled with immunoSEQ multiplex PCR; TCRdb holds only in-frame clones, not every one. The repertoire holds tens of thousands of clones, with over 80% as singletons. The sequencing here drew on CD4+ or CD8+ T cells sorted from blood, taken in a trial of the OX40 agonist ivuxolimab. The chain combines TRBV21-1 with TRBJ2-3; TRBD2 is the table's D call, not checked against the DNA. TRBV21-1 is tagged as a pseudogene. The sequence was collected from an adult with an advanced solid tumor such as melanoma, head and neck, liver or kidney cancer. The CDR3 is CASSKRTSGKSTDTQYF. The CDR3 coding sequence is TGTGCCAGCAGCAAGCGGACTAGCGGAAAGAGCACAGATACGCAGTATTTT.